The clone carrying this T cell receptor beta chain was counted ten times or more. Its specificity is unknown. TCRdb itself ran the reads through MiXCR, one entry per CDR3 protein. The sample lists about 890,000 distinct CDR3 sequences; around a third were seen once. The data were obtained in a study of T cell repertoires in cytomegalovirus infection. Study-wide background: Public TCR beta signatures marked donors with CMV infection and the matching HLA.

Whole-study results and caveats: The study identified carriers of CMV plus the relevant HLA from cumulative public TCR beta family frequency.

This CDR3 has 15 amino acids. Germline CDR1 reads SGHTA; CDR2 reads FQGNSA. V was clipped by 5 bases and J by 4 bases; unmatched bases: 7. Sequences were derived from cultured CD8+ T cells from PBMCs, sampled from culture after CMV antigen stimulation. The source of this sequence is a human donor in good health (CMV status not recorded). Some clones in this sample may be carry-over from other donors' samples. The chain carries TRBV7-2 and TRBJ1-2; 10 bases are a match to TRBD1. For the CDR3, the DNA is TGTGCCAGCAGCCTTCGGGACAGGGGAATCTATGGCTACACCTTC. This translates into CASSLRDRGIYGYTF.